This TCR beta chain was retrieved from a study of blood T cell repertoires in COVID-19. Original methodology: Researchers report that nucleated cell counts were estimated from reference gene primer amplification. TCRdb's copy holds only in-frame clones and misses some; the assay was immunoSEQ multiplex PCR. V and J calls plus clone size are reproduced from that table; the DNA served to infer D and trimming. The table records 60,000 to 80,000 clones, 80% to 95% of them present only once. The V end lost 6 bases, the J end lost 0 bases, and 12 bases lay between the germline ends. This CDR3 spans 15 amino acids. The germline gives CDR1 MNHEY, CDR2 SMNVEV (reference sequence).

This receptor was obtained from a human donor in a cohort sampled during active COVID-19. The V gene is TRBV27, the J gene TRBJ1-5; no clear D gene. The sample was peripheral blood. The CDR3 region is CASRPQSYSNQPQHF. The CDR3 DNA follows: TGTGCCAGCAGACCACAAAGTTATAGCAATCAGCCCCAGCATTTT.